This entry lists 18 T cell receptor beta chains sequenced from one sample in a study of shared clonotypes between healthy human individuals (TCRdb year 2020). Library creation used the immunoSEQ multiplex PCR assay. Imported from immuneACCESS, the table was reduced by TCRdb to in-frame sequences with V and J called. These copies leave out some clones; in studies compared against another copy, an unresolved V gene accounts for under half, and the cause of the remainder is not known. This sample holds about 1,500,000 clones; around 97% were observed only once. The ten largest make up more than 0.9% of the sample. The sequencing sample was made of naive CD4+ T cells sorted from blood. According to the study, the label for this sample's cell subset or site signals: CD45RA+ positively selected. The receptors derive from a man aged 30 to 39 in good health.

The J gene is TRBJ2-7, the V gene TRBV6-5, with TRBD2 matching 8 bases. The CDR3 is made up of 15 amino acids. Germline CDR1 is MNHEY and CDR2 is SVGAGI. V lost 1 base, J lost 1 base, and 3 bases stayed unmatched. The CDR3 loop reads CASSYLIAGSYEQYF. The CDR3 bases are TGTGCCAGCAGTTACTTGATAGCGGGATCCTACGAGCAGTACTTC.

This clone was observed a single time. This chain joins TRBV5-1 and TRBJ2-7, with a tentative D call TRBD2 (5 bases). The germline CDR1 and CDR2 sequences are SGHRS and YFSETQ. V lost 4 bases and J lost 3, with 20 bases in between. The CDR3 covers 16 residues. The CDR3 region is CASSRRSGQVDYEQYF. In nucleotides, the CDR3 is TGCGCCAGCAGCCGCCGAAGCGGCCAAGTGGACTACGAGCAGTACTTC.

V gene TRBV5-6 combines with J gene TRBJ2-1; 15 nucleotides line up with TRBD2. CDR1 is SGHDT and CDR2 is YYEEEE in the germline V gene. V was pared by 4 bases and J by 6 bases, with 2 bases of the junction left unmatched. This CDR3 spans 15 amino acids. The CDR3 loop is CASSQGLAGGNEQFF. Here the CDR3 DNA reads TGTGCCAGCAGCCAGGGACTAGCGGGAGGCAATGAGCAGTTCTTC.

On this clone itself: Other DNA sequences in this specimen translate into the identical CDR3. The CDR3 bases are TGCGCCAGCAGCCCTACAGGGACTGAAGCTTTCTTT. Translation: CASSPTGTEAFF. This sequence joins TRBV5-1 and TRBJ1-1; a weak D match, TRBD1 (6 bases). Trimming took 4 bases from V and 5 from J, leaving 9 bases between them. The CDR3 sequence is 12 residues long. Looked up from germline, CDR1 is SGHRS and CDR2 is YFSETQ.

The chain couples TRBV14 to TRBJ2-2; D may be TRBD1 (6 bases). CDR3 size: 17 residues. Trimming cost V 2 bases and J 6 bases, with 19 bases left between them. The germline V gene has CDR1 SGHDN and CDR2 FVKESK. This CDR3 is CASSQLMGAGLAGELFF. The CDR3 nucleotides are TGTGCCAGCAGCCAACTAATGGGGGCTGGGTTGGCCGGGGAGCTGTTTTTT.

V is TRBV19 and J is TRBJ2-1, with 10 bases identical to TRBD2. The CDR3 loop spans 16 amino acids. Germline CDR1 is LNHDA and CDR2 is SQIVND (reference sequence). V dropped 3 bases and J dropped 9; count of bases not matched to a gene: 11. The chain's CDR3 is CASSIRASGSILEQFF. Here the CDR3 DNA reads TGTGCCAGTAGTATTCGGGCTAGCGGGAGTATCCTTGAGCAGTTCTTC.

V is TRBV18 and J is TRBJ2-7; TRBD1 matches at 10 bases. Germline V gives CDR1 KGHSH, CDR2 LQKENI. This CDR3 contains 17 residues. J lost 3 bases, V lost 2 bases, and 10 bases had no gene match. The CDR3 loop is CASSPGVTGGVVYEQYF. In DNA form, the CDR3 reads TGTGCCAGCTCACCAGGCGTGACAGGGGGCGTCGTCTACGAGCAGTACTTC.

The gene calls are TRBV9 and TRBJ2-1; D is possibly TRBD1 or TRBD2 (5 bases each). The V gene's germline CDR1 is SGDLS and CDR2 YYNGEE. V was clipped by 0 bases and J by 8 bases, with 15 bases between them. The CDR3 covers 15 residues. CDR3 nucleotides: TGTGCCAGCAGCGTAGCTTCCCCGGGACCGCATGAGCAGTTCTTC. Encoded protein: CASSVASPGPHEQFF.

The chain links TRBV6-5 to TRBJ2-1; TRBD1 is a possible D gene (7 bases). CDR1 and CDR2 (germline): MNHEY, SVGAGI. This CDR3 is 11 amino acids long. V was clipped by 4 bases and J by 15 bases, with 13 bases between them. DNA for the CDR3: TGTGCCAGCAGTTCCCGACAGGGAGGGTTCTTC. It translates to CASSSRQGGFF.

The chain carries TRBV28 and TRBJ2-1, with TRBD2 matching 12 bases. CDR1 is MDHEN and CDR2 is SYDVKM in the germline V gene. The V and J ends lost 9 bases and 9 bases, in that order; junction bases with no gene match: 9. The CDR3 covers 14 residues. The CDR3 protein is CASKTSGSGGEQFF. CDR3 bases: TGTGCCAGTAAGACTAGCGGGAGTGGGGGTGAGCAGTTCTTC.

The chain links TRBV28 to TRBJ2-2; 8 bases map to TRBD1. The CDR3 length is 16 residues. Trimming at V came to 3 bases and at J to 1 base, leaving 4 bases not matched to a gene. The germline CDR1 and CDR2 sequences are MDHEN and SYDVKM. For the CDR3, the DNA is TGTGCCAGCAGTTTGGTCGGACAGGGGAACACCGGGGAGCTGTTTTTT. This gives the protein CASSLVGQGNTGELFF.

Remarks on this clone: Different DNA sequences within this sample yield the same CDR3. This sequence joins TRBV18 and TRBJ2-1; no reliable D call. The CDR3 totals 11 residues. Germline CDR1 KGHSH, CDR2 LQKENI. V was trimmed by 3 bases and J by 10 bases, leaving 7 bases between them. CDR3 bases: TGTGCCAGCTCACCGACCTCAGAGCAGTTCTTC. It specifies CASSPTSEQFF.

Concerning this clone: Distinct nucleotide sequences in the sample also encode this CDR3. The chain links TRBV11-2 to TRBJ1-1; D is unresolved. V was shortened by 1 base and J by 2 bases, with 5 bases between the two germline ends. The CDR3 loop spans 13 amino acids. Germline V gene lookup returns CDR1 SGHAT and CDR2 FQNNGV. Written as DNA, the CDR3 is TGTGCCAGCAGCTTAGGGGTAAACACTGAAGCTTTCTTT. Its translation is CASSLGVNTEAFF.

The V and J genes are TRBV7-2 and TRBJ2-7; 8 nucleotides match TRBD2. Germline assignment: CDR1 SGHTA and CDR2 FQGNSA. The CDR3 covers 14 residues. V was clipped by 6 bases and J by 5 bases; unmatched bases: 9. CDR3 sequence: CASSRSGSFHEQYF. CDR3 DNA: TGTGCCAGCAGTCGAAGCGGGAGTTTCCACGAGCAGTACTTC. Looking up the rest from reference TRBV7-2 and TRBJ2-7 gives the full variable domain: GAGVSQSPSNKVTEKGKDVELRCDPISGHTALYWYRQSLGQGLEFLIYFQGNSAPDKSGLPSDRFSAERTGGSVSTLTIQRTQQEDSAVYLCASSRSGSFHEQYFGPGTRLTVT.

The CDR3 nucleotides are TGTGCCAGCAGTGGACTTCAGGGTGGCGGCTACACCTTC. Translation: CASSGLQGGGYTF. The chain links TRBV6-1 to TRBJ1-2; D possibly corresponds to TRBD1 (5 bases). Trimming left V 4 bases short and J 8 bases short, with 14 bases between. This CDR3 is built from 13 residues. CDR1 and CDR2 (germline): MNHNS, SASEGT.

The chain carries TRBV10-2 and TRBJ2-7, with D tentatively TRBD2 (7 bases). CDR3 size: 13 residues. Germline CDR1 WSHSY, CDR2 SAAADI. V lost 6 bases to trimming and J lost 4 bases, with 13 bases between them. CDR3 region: CASRSGGGYEQYF. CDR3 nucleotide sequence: TGCGCCAGCAGGTCGGGGGGCGGTTACGAGCAGTACTTC.

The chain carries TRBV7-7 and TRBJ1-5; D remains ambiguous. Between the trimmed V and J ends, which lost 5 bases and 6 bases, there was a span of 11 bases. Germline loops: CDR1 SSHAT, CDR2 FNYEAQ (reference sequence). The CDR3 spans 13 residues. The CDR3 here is CASSRDSGQPQHF. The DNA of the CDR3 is TGTGCCAGCAGCCGGGATTCTGGTCAGCCCCAGCATTTT. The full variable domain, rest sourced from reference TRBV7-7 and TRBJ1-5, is GAGVSQSPRYKVTKRGQDVTLRCDPISSHATLYWYQQALGQGPEFLTYFNYEAQPDKSGLPSDRFSAERPEGSISTLTIQRTEQRDSAMYRCASSRDSGQPQHFGDGTRLSIL.

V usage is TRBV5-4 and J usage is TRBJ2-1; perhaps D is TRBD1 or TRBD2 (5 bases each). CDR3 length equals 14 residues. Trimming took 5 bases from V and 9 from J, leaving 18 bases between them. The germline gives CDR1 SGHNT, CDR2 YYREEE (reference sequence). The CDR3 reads CASRQTEGFGEQFF. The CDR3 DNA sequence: TGTGCCAGCAGACAGACAGAGGGGTTTGGTGAGCAGTTCTTC.